The sequence of this TCR beta chain was determined in a study of T-cell reconstitution after alpha-beta-depleted transplantation in children. General observations from the study: When one year had passed after transplant, most T-cell counts and diversity came from newly produced T cells. From surviving recipient T cells and thymic progenitors came the high day-60 TCRbeta diversity observed in some patients.

The CDR3 is made up of 14 amino acids. V was trimmed by 1 base and J by 1 base, leaving 4 bases between them. Looked up from germline, CDR1 is SGHTA and CDR2 is FQGTGA. TCRbeta library construction was performed incorporating unique molecular identifiers. MiXCR, applied by TCRdb to the PCR reads, yields one record per CDR3 protein. The sample lists approximately 120,000 distinct CDR3 sequences, 9.7% occurring once. This clonotype appeared many times. What it recognizes is unknown. The TCR sequence derives from a girl under three years old who had a stem cell transplant for combined immunodeficiency, so the T cells may come from the graft donor. The chain couples TRBV7-3 to TRBJ2-2; D remains unclear. Sequenced here: PBMCs, mostly from graft donor cells, sampled 180 days after TCRalphabeta/CD19-depleted stem cell transplant. CDR3 bases: TGTGCCAGCAGCTTAAGCCTGAACACCGGGGAGCTGTTTTTT. It codes for CASSLSLNTGELFF.